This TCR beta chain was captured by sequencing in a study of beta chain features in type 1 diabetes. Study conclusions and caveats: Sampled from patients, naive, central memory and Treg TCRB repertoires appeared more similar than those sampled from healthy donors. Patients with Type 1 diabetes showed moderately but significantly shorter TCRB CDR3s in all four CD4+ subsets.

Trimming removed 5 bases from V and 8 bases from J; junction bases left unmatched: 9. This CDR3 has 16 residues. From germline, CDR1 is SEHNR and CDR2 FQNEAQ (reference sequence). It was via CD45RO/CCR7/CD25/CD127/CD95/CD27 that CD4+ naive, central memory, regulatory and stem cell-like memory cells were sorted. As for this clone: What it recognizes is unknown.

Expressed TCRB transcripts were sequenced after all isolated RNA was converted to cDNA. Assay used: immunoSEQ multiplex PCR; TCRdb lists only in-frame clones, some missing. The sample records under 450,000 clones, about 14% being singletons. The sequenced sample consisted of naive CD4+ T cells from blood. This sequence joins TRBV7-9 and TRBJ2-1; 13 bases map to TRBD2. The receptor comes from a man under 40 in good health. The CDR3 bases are TGTGCCAGCAGCCCCCGGACTAGCGGGAGTAGGGATGAGCAGTTCTTC. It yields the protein CASSPRTSGSRDEQFF.